A selection of T cell receptor beta chains follows, all from one sample in a study of cytomegalovirus exposure and HLA in healthy donors. Clones were read by immunoSEQ multiplex PCR, and TCRdb kept only the in-frame ones, dropping some. Of about 160,000 clones listed, 89% are singletons. Material for sequencing was PBMCs. The receptors derive from a man younger than 30 in good health and CMV-seropositive. CDR3s include the opening cysteine and the closing phenylalanine or tryptophan. Fields, in order: CDR3 DNA, CDR3 protein, D gene, J gene, V gene, clone size. The D gene is left open where the match is weak. A row's size may be missing; if present it is once, few, many or a size class.

TGTGCCAGCAGTTTATTAGCGGGACAGGGGGTAGCTTTCTTT,CASSLLAGQGVAFF,TRBD1,TRBJ1-1,TRBV27,NA
TGTGCCAGCAGCGAGGGGGCCAGTGAGCTCACTGAAGCTTTCTTT,CASSEGASELTEAFF,TRBD1,TRBJ1-1,TRBV9,NA
TGTGCCAGCAAATCGGGTACGTGGGGCTACACCTTC,CASKSGTWGYTF,NA,TRBJ1-2,TRBV28,NA
TGTGCCAGCAGTGTACAGGGTAACAATGAGCAGTTCTTC,CASSVQGNNEQFF,NA,TRBJ2-1,TRBV6-5,NA
TGTGCCAGCACTGGACCCTCAAGCGGAGCTTTCTTT,CASTGPSSGAFF,NA,TRBJ1-1,TRBV6-1,NA
TGTGCCAGCAGCCTCACTAGCGGGAGGTCCTACAATGAGCAGTTCTTC,CASSLTSGRSYNEQFF,TRBD2,TRBJ2-1,TRBV7-6,NA
TGTGCCAGCAGAGAGGATAAAGAGACCCAGTACTTC,CASREDKETQYF,NA,TRBJ2-5,TRBV2,NA
TGCGCCAGCAGCCGGGGGGACAGGGGGTTTGAAGCTTTCTTT,CASSRGDRGFEAFF,TRBD1,TRBJ1-1,TRBV5-1,NA
TGTGCCAGCAGCTTAGAGAAGTCTAGCGGGAAGTATTTT,CASSLEKSSGKYF,TRBD2,TRBJ2-3,TRBV11-2,NA
TGTGCCAGCAGCCCGGGGACTAGCGGACTCTCTGGGGCCAACGTCCTGACTTTC,CASSPGTSGLSGANVLTF,TRBD2,TRBJ2-6,TRBV5-4,NA
TGTGCCAGCAGCCGCGGAGGAACCTACAATGAGCAGTTCTTC,CASSRGGTYNEQFF,NA,TRBJ2-1,TRBV7-3,NA
TGCGCCAGCAGCTTGGAAGCGGTGTACGAGCAGTACTTC,CASSLEAVYEQYF,NA,TRBJ2-7,TRBV5-1,NA
TGTGCCAGTGTATCTAGGAGTTCCTACAATGAGCAGTTCTTC,CASVSRSSYNEQFF,NA,TRBJ2-1,TRBV19,NA
TGTGCCAGCAGTGTCTCTAGCGGGAGGTTTTATAAGACAGATACGCAGTATTTT,CASSVSSGRFYKTDTQYF,TRBD2,TRBJ2-3,TRBV25-1,NA
TGTGCCAGCAGTTACGCAGCGGGAGGAGCCAAAAACATTCAGTACTTC,CASSYAAGGAKNIQYF,TRBD2,TRBJ2-4,TRBV6-6,NA
TGTGCCAGCGGGAGTACTCAGGGGTACACAGGCTACACCTTC,CASGSTQGYTGYTF,NA,TRBJ1-2,TRBV27,once
TGTGCCAGCAGTTTACCGGGGGTCACTGAAGCTTTCTTT,CASSLPGVTEAFF,NA,TRBJ1-1,TRBV28,NA
TGTGCCAGTGCTGACAGGGGGTACTATGGCTACACCTTC,CASADRGYYGYTF,TRBD1,TRBJ1-2,TRBV6-1,NA
TGCGCCAGCAGTGGACAGGGACCCACAGATACGCAGTATTTT,CASSGQGPTDTQYF,TRBD1,TRBJ2-3,TRBV10-1,once
TGCGCCAGCAGCACCGGGACAGGGGAGACCTACGAGCAGTACTTC,CASSTGTGETYEQYF,TRBD1,TRBJ2-7,TRBV5-1,once
TGCGCCAGCAGCTTGGGCAGGGGCACAGATACGCAGTATTTT,CASSLGRGTDTQYF,NA,TRBJ2-3,TRBV5-1,NA
TGTGCCAGCAGTGCCGGGACAGGGGGAGGCTACGAGCAGTACTTC,CASSAGTGGGYEQYF,TRBD1,TRBJ2-7,TRBV27,NA
TGTGCCAGCAGCTTAGGGATTCAGGGGGGGAACACTGAAGCTTTCTTT,CASSLGIQGGNTEAFF,TRBD1,TRBJ1-1,TRBV13,once
TGCGCCAGCAGCTGGCGACAGGACCAAGAGACCCAGTACTTC,CASSWRQDQETQYF,NA,TRBJ2-5,TRBV5-1,NA
TGTGCCAGCTCACCACTCGAGATTATGAACACTGAAGCTTTCTTT,CASSPLEIMNTEAFF,NA,TRBJ1-1,TRBV18,NA
TGTGCCAGCAGTGAGACGGACAGTGTCAACGAGCAGTACTTC,CASSETDSVNEQYF,NA,TRBJ2-7,TRBV6-1,NA
TGTGCCAGCAGTGAAGCAACAGGGGGATCTGGCTACACCTTC,CASSEATGGSGYTF,TRBD1,TRBJ1-2,TRBV6-1,NA
TGCGCCAGCAGCCAAGGCCCGTTTCGACCGGGGGGAGACTACAATGAGCAGTTCTTC,CASSQGPFRPGGDYNEQFF,TRBD2,TRBJ2-1,TRBV4-1,NA
TGTGCCAGCAGTTTTTTTACGGGGACCTACGAGCAGTACTTC,CASSFFTGTYEQYF,NA,TRBJ2-7,TRBV28,NA
TGTGCCAGTAAGGGGGCGGCTGAATACAATGAGCAGTTCTTC,CASKGAAEYNEQFF,TRBD1,TRBJ2-1,TRBV19,NA
TGTGCCAGTAGTACAGGGCACTCTGGAAACACCATATATTTT,CASSTGHSGNTIYF,NA,TRBJ1-3,TRBV19,NA
TGTGCCAGCAGGGAGGACAGGGTTGTAGCGGGAGACCACTACGAGCAGTACTTC,CASREDRVVAGDHYEQYF,NA,TRBJ2-7,TRBV27,NA
TGTGCCTGGAGTGTACGGGGATGGGCCTATGGCTACACCTTC,CAWSVRGWAYGYTF,NA,TRBJ1-2,TRBV30,NA
TGTGCCAGCAGCCTGCCGGGACTTCCTTTTGAGCAGTACTTC,CASSLPGLPFEQYF,NA,TRBJ2-7,TRBV14,NA
TGTGCCTGGAGTTCACCGGGACAGGGACCTGAAAAACTGTTTTTT,CAWSSPGQGPEKLFF,TRBD1,TRBJ1-4,TRBV30,few
TGTGCCAGCAGCCCCATGAGGGTCCGGGGCACCGGGGAGCTGTTTTTT,CASSPMRVRGTGELFF,NA,TRBJ2-2,TRBV9,once
TGTGCCAGCAGCCCGGGGACAGGGCCTTATGGCTACACCTTC,CASSPGTGPYGYTF,TRBD1,TRBJ1-2,TRBV7-8,few
TGTGCCAGCAGTGTATTTTGGACAGGGGCTGGAAACACCATATATTTT,CASSVFWTGAGNTIYF,TRBD1,TRBJ1-3,TRBV2,NA
TGTGCCAGCAGTGGACATTCGTGGGGGCCGCCCTATGAAAAACTGTTTTTT,CASSGHSWGPPYEKLFF,NA,TRBJ1-4,TRBV28,NA
TGCAGCGTTGGGACAGCGAACACTGAAGCTTTCTTT,CSVGTANTEAFF,NA,TRBJ1-1,TRBV29-1,NA
TGTGCCAGTAGTATGACAGGGATCGCTGGCTACACCTTC,CASSMTGIAGYTF,TRBD1,TRBJ1-2,TRBV19,NA
TGCGCCAGCAGCTTCTTAGCCCCGAGCACAGATACGCAGTATTTT,CASSFLAPSTDTQYF,NA,TRBJ2-3,TRBV5-1,NA
TGCGCCAGCAGCTTGGCCTCTGGGGGGAATGAAAAACTGTTTTTT,CASSLASGGNEKLFF,NA,TRBJ1-4,TRBV5-1,NA
TGTGCCATCAGTGAGCACTACAATGAGCAGTTCTTC,CAISEHYNEQFF,NA,TRBJ2-1,TRBV10-3,NA
TGTGCCAGCAGAGGACCTAGCGGGAGATACAATGAGCAGTTCTTC,CASRGPSGRYNEQFF,TRBD2,TRBJ2-1,TRBV6-1,NA
TGCGCCAGCAGCTTGCAGGGGCGGGAGCAGTTCTTC,CASSLQGREQFF,NA,TRBJ2-1,TRBV5-1,NA